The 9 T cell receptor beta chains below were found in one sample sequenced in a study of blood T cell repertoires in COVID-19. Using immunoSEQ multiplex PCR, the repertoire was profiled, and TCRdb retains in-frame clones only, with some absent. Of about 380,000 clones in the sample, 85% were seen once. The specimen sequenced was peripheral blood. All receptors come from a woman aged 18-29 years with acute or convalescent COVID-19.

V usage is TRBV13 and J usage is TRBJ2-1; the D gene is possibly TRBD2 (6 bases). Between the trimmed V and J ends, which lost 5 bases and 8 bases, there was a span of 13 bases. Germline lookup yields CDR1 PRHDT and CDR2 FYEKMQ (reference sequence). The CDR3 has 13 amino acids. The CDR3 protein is CASSQGGYHEQFF. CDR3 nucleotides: TGTGCCAGCAGCCAAGGAGGGTACCATGAGCAGTTCTTC.

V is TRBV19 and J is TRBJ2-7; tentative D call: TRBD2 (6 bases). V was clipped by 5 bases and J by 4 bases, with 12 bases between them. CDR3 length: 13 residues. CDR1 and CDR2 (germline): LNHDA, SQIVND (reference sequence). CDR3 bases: TGTGCCAGTAGTGCGGGGTTAGATTACGAGCAGTACTTC. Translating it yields CASSAGLDYEQYF.

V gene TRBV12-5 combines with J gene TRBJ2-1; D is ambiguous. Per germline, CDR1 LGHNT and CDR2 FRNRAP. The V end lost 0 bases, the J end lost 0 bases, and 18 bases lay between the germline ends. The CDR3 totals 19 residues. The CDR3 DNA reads TGTGCTAGTGGTTTGGTCCCTTTTAGTCAGGATAGCTCCTACAATGAGCAGTTCTTC. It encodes CASGLVPFSQDSSYNEQFF. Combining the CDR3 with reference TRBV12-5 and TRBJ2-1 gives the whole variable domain DARVTQTPRHKVTEMGQEVTMRCQPILGHNTVFWYRQTMMQGLELLAYFRNRAPLDDSGMPKDRFSAEMPDATLATLKIQPSEPRDSAVYFCASGLVPFSQDSSYNEQFFGPGTRLTVL.

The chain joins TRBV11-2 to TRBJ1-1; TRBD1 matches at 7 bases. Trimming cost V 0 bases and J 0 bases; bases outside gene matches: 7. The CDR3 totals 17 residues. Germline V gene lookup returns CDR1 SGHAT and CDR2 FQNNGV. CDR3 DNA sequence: TGTGCCAGCAGCTTAGATCCGACAGGGAGGATGAACACTGAAGCTTTCTTT. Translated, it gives CASSLDPTGRMNTEAFF.

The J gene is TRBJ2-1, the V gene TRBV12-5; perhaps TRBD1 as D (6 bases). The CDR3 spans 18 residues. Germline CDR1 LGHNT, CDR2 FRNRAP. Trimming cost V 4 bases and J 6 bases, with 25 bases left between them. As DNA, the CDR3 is TGTGCTAGTGGTTCACGGGACACGGTCTACATCCAGGGCAATGAGCAGTTCTTC. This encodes CASGSRDTVYIQGNEQFF.

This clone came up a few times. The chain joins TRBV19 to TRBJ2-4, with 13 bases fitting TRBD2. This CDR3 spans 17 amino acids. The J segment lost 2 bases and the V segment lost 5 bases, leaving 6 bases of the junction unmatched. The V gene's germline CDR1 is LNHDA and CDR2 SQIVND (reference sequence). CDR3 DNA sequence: TGTGCCAGTAGTTCCCTGACTAGCGGGGGGTCCAAAAACATTCAGTACTTC. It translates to CASSSLTSGGSKNIQYF.

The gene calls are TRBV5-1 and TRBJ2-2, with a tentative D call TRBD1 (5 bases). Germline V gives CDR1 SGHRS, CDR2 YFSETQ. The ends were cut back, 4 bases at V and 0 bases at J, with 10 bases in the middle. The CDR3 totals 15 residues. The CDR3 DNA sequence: TGCGCCAGCAGCCAAGGACATCCGAACACCGGGGAGCTGTTTTTT. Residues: CASSQGHPNTGELFF. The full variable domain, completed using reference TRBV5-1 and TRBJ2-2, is KAGVTQTPRYLIKTRGQQVTLSCSPISGHRSVSWYQQTPGQGLQFLFEYFSETQRNKGNFPGRFSGRQFSNSRSEMNVSTLELGDSALYLCASSQGHPNTGELFFGEGSRLTVL.

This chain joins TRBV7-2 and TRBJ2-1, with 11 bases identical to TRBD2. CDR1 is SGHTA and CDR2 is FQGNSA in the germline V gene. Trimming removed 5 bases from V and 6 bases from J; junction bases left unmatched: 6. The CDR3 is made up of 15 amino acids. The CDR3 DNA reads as TGTGCCAGCAGCGGGTTAGCGGGGGGGCGCAATGAGCAGTTCTTC. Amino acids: CASSGLAGGRNEQFF.

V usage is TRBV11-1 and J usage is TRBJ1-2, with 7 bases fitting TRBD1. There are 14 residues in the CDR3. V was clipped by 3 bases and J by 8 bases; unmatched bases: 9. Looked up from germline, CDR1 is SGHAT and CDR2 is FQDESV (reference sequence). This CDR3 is CASSLGRGLSGYTF. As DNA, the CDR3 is TGTGCCAGCAGCTTGGGAAGGGGGCTATCCGGCTACACCTTC.